What follows is one T cell receptor (beta chain) and its context. Its antigen is not known. The data were produced by immunoSEQ multiplex PCR, yet TCRdb's version contains in-frame clones alone and is incomplete. This sample has some 40,000 clones; 75% to 95% occur once, and the top ten carry 2% to 3%. This sample was included in a study of graft-versus-host responses after intestinal transplantation. Notes on the study in general: Detection of GvH clones occurred in recipient marrow, and some had their first appearance in ileum or blood. Allografts from individuals with graft-donor T cell macrochimerism displayed high graft-versus-host to host-versus-graft clonal ratios.

This CDR3 has 14 residues. V shed 6 bases and J 4 bases; nucleotides not matched to a gene: 4. Germline CDR1 is MDHEN and CDR2 is SYDVKM. The chain has TRBV28 and TRBJ2-5, with TRBD1 matching over 11 bases. The TCR was taken from a human patient who received an intestinal transplant, so some T cells may come from the graft donor. Sequenced material: PBMCs, taken about 330 days after intestinal transplant. The CDR3 region is CASSPGTGGETQYF. The CDR3 DNA reads TGTGCCAGCAGCCCCGGGACAGGGGGAGAGACCCAGTACTTC.